The 5 T cell receptor beta chains in this list originate from one sample, sequenced in a study of T-cell reconstitution after alpha-beta-depleted transplantation in children. TCRbeta library construction was performed incorporating unique molecular identifiers. TCRdb analysed the PCR reads with MiXCR anew, one entry per CDR3 protein. This sample has hundreds of thousands of distinct CDR3 sequences; roughly 24% occur once, and the top ten carry 2.6%. The source was PBMCs, collected before TCRalphabeta/CD19-depleted stem cell transplant. Receptors originate from a girl under 10 years old with Fanconi anemia, due to receive a stem cell transplant.

In this sample, this clonotype turned up many times. This rearrangement joins TRBV20-1 to TRBJ2-5, with D possibly matching TRBD2 (5 bases). V lost 0 bases to trimming and J lost 2 bases, with 19 bases between them. Per germline, CDR1 DFQATT and CDR2 SNEGSKA (reference sequence). This CDR3 region has 17 residues. The CDR3, as DNA: TGCAGTGCTAGAGATATCCCAGTGGAGGACCGGCAAGAGACCCAGTACTTC. Residues: CSARDIPVEDRQETQYF.

Ten or more counts support this clonotype. The chain uses TRBV29-1 and TRBJ2-3; 9 bases align to TRBD2. J lost 2 bases, V lost 4 bases, and 10 bases had no gene match. Germline CDR1 SQVTM, CDR2 ANQGSEA. CDR3 length equals 16 residues. DNA of the CDR3: TGCAGCGTTGGGGGGCGAGGCGGGAGGGCCACAGATACGCAGTATTTT. This codes for CSVGGRGGRATDTQYF.

The V and J genes are TRBV7-3 and TRBJ2-1, with TRBD1 as a possible D gene (5 bases). Between the trimmed V and J ends, which lost 4 bases and 5 bases, there was a span of 15 bases. This CDR3 has 15 residues. Germline V CDR1 and CDR2: SGHTA, FQGTGA. The CDR3 is CASSSQGGLNNEQFF. The CDR3 DNA reads TGTGCCAGCAGCTCGCAGGGCGGTCTAAACAATGAGCAGTTCTTC. The full variable domain, in which reference TRBV7-3 and TRBJ2-1 provide the parts outside the CDR3, is GAGVSQTPSNKVTEKGKYVELRCDPISGHTALYWYRQSLGQGPEFLIYFQGTGAADDSGLPNDRFFAVRPEGSVSTLKIQRTERGDSAVYLCASSSQGGLNNEQFFGPGTRLTVL.

This clonotype appeared many times. V gene TRBV4-2 combines with J gene TRBJ2-5, with 7 bases aligning to TRBD2. There are 14 residues in the CDR3. Trimming at V came to 0 bases and at J to 9 bases, leaving 7 bases not matched to a gene. CDR1 is LGHNA and CDR2 is YNFKEQ in the germline V gene. The CDR3 spells CASSQDSRGSPQYF. Here the CDR3 DNA reads TGTGCCAGCAGCCAAGATTCGCGGGGGTCCCCCCAGTACTTC.

The chain joins TRBV7-2 to TRBJ2-5; 10 positions agree with TRBD2. The germline V gene has CDR1 SGHTA and CDR2 FQGNSA. V shed 5 bases, J shed 5 bases, and the junction held 5 bases outside the gene matches. The CDR3 runs to 14 residues. The CDR3 sequence is CASSRASGGETQYF. The CDR3 DNA reads TGTGCCAGCAGCAGGGCTAGCGGGGGTGAGACCCAGTACTTC.